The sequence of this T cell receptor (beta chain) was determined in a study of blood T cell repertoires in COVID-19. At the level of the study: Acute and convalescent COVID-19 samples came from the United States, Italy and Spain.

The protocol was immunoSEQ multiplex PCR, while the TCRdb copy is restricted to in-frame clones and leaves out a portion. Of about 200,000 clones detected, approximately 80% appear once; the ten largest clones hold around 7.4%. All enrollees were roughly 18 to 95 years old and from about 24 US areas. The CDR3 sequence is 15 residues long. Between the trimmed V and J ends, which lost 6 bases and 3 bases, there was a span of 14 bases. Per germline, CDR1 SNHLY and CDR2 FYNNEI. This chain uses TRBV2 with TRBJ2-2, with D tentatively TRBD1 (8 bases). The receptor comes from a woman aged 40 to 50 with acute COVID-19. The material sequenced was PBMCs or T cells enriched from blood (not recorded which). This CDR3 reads CASSGRTGYTGELFF. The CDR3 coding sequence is TGTGCCAGCAGCGGGAGGACAGGGTACACCGGGGAGCTGTTTTTT.